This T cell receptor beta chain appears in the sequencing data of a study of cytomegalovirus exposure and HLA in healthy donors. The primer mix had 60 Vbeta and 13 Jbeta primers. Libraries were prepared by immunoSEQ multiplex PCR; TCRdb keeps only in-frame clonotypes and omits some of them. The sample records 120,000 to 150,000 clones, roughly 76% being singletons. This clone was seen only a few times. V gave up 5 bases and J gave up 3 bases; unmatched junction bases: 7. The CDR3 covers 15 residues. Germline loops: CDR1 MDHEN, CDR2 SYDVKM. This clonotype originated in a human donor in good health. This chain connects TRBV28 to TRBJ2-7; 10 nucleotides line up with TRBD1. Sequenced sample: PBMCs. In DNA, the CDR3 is TGTGCCAGCAGTGGGGGGGGGACAGGGGACTACGAGCAGTACTTC. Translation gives CASSGGGTGDYEQYF.